Shown below are 30 T cell receptor beta chains from a single sample sequenced in a study of blood T cell repertoires in COVID-19. Generated by immunoSEQ multiplex PCR, the TCRdb table keeps only in-frame clones and is missing some. The table records 250,000 or so clones, more than 80% of them present only once. Material: peripheral blood. The receptors shown here come from a woman aged 30 to 39 with active or convalescent COVID-19.

The chain links TRBV7-3 to TRBJ1-1; 9 bases fit TRBD1. The CDR3 consists of 12 residues. The ends lost 5 bases at V and 6 bases at J; junction bases unmatched: 1. CDR1 and CDR2 (germline): SGHTA, FQGTGA. This CDR3 is CASSRQGAEAFF. CDR3 nucleotide sequence: TGTGCCAGCAGCCGACAGGGGGCTGAAGCTTTCTTT.

This clone was found a few times. V and J are TRBV9 and TRBJ1-1; D not certain. Trimming shortened V by 4 bases and J by 0 bases, and 13 bases separated the two germline ends. This CDR3 contains 15 residues. Germline CDR1 SGDLS, CDR2 YYNGEE. This CDR3 is CASSIQPGLNTEAFF. For the CDR3, the DNA is TGTGCCAGCAGCATTCAGCCGGGGTTGAACACTGAAGCTTTCTTT.

This clone was observed once. The genes are TRBV5-1 and TRBJ1-1, with D perhaps matching TRBD1 (6 bases). The CDR3 totals 14 residues. Trimming removed 4 bases from V and 6 bases from J, with 16 bases in between. Germline V gene sequence: CDR1 SGHRS, CDR2 YFSETQ. CDR3 DNA sequence: TGCGCCAGCAGCATACAGGGCCTGGGGGCTGAAGCTTTCTTT. It yields the protein CASSIQGLGAEAFF.

V usage is TRBV18 and J usage is TRBJ2-2; 12 bases line up with TRBD2. Trimming cost V 3 bases and J 0 bases; bases outside gene matches: 2. The CDR3 is 17 amino acids. Germline CDR1 and CDR2: KGHSH and LQKENI. Written as DNA, the CDR3 is TGTGCCAGCTCACCGACTAGCGGGGGATCGAACACCGGGGAGCTGTTTTTT. Translated: CASSPTSGGSNTGELFF.

This chain links TRBV27 with TRBJ1-2; D call uncertain. This CDR3 has 12 residues. V lost 5 bases to trimming and J lost 5 bases, with 9 bases between them. In germline, CDR1 is MNHEY, CDR2 SMNVEV (reference sequence). The CDR3 here is CASSPPQYGYTF. The CDR3 DNA sequence: TGTGCCAGCAGTCCCCCTCAGTATGGCTACACCTTC.

The chain joins TRBV11-2 to TRBJ1-2, with D hard to call. The CDR3 sequence is 13 residues long. V lost 5 bases to trimming and J lost 7 bases, with 14 bases between them. Germline V gene data show CDR1 as SGHAT and CDR2 as FQNNGV. CDR3 loop: CASSPGPEGGYTF. Written as DNA, the CDR3 is TGTGCCAGCAGCCCGGGTCCCGAGGGTGGCTACACCTTC.

V and J are TRBV23-1 and TRBJ1-2; D may be TRBD1 (5 bases). TRBV23-1 is annotated as an ORF whose role is uncertain. Trimming left V 6 bases short and J 4 bases short, with 18 bases between. The CDR3 is 15 residues long. For the CDR3, the DNA is TGCGCCAGCAGCCCTCGGGGGAACCCTAGCTATGGCTACACCTTC. It codes for CASSPRGNPSYGYTF.

CDR3 nucleotide sequence: TGTGCCAGCAGCCCCCCAGCGGGGGGTCTCAATGAGCAGTTCTTC. Protein sequence: CASSPPAGGLNEQFF. The rearrangement uses TRBV7-9 and TRBJ2-1; 9 bases are a match to TRBD2. V dropped 5 bases and J dropped 6; count of bases not matched to a gene: 8. CDR1 SEHNR and CDR2 FQNEAQ come from the germline V gene (reference sequence). The length of the CDR3 is 15 residues.

CDR3 region: CASSPGGRDNQPQHF. Written as DNA, the CDR3 is TGTGCCAGCAGCCCCGGGGGGAGGGACAATCAGCCCCAGCATTTT. The chain carries TRBV7-9 and TRBJ1-5; possibly TRBD1 for D (5 bases). V was clipped by 5 bases and J by 3 bases, with 14 bases between them. The CDR3 runs 15 residues. The V gene's germline CDR1 is SEHNR and CDR2 FQNEAQ (reference sequence).

This chain links TRBV5-6 with TRBJ2-7, with TRBD1 identical over 7 bases. V lost 5 bases and J lost 2; bases outside the gene matches: 7. This CDR3 has 14 residues. Germline values: CDR1 SGHDT, CDR2 YYEEEE. The CDR3 reads CASRPGQHPYEQYF. CDR3 sequence (DNA): TGTGCCAGCAGACCGGGACAGCATCCCTACGAGCAGTACTTC.

The J gene is TRBJ1-3, the V gene TRBV6-2 or TRBV6-3, with D uncertain. Trimming took 4 bases from V and 5 from J, leaving 9 bases between them. The germline V gene has CDR1 MNHEY and CDR2 SVGEGT. The CDR3 sequence is 13 residues long. The DNA for the CDR3 is TGTGCCAGCAGTTTACCCGGGAGAAACACCATATATTTT. This translates into CASSLPGRNTIYF.

The genes are TRBV6-4 and TRBJ1-1; D call uncertain. V was trimmed by 3 bases and J by 4 bases, leaving 9 bases between them. The germline V gene encodes CDR1 MRHNA and CDR2 SNTAGT. The CDR3 sequence is 13 residues long. For the CDR3, the DNA is TGTGCCAGCAGTGAATCCCCGGGCACTGAAGCTTTCTTT. It is translated as CASSESPGTEAFF.

The chain carries TRBV30 and TRBJ1-1; 7 bases fit TRBD1. The V gene end was trimmed by 5 bases and the J gene end by 4 bases; junction bases not matched to a gene: 13. The germline gives CDR1 GTSNPN, CDR2 SVGIG (reference sequence). This CDR3 is built from 15 residues. The CDR3 spells CAWVGNRGGGTEAFF. As DNA, the CDR3 is TGTGCCTGGGTAGGAAACAGGGGTGGGGGCACTGAAGCTTTCTTT.

The sample holds one count of this clone. The chain combines TRBV18 with TRBJ1-1; possible D gene TRBD1, 6 bases. In germline, CDR1 is KGHSH, CDR2 LQKENI. The V and J ends lost 3 bases and 4 bases respectively, with 15 bases between them. The CDR3 spans 15 residues. The CDR3 region is CASSPLGGQGTEAFF. CDR3 coding DNA: TGTGCCAGCTCACCTCTTGGGGGACAAGGCACTGAAGCTTTCTTT.

V and J are TRBV30 and TRBJ1-6; 7 bases are shared with TRBD1. CDR3 length equals 14 residues. Looked up from germline, CDR1 is GTSNPN and CDR2 is SVGIG (reference sequence). The junction had 3 bases not matched to a gene; V was cut back by 1 base and J by 6 bases. CDR3 region: CAWSGTGGNSPLHF. In DNA form, the CDR3 reads TGTGCCTGGAGTGGGACAGGAGGTAATTCACCCCTCCACTTT.

The rearrangement joins TRBV5-1 to TRBJ2-7, with 9 bases matching TRBD2. V dropped 1 base and J dropped 5; count of bases not matched to a gene: 7. From germline, CDR1 is SGHRS and CDR2 YFSETQ. This CDR3 is 15 amino acids long. The CDR3 is CASSLSLRGGHEQYF. The CDR3, as DNA: TGCGCCAGCAGCTTGTCTCTGCGGGGGGGCCACGAGCAGTACTTC.

The V gene is TRBV6-5, the J gene TRBJ2-1, with 7 bases that match TRBD2. V was clipped by 6 bases and J by 7 bases; unmatched bases: 12. The CDR3 contains 15 residues. Per the germline V gene, CDR1 is MNHEY and CDR2 is SVGAGI. Written as DNA, the CDR3 is TGTGCCAGCAGGACTGTTCGCGGGGGTACGAATGAGCAGTTCTTC. It codes for CASRTVRGGTNEQFF.

The CDR3 region is CATRLAGGTTDTQYF. CDR3 coding DNA: TGTGCCACCAGACTAGCGGGGGGGACCACAGATACGCAGTATTTT. This chain links TRBV27 with TRBJ2-3, with 14 bases identical to TRBD2. Germline loops: CDR1 MNHEY, CDR2 SMNVEV (reference sequence). V shed 10 bases, J shed 2 bases, and the junction held 5 bases outside the gene matches. The CDR3 spans 15 residues.

The V call is TRBV18, the J call TRBJ1-2; the match to TRBD1 covers 9 bases. CDR1 and CDR2 (germline): KGHSH, LQKENI. This CDR3 has 17 amino acids. V shed 1 base and J 2 bases; nucleotides not matched to a gene: 8. Here the CDR3 reads CASSPRRDRERNYGYTF. In nucleotides, the CDR3 is TGTGCCAGCTCACCACGTCGGGACAGGGAAAGAAACTATGGCTACACCTTC.

The chain carries TRBV5-5 and TRBJ2-1, with D possibly matching TRBD1 (5 bases). This CDR3 contains 13 residues. Germline V gives CDR1 SGHKS, CDR2 YYEKEE (reference sequence). Trimming pared 2 bases from V and 7 bases from J, leaving 10 bases between. In nucleotides, the CDR3 is TGTGCCAGCAGCTTAGGGGTTGAAAATGAGCAGTTCTTC. Translated: CASSLGVENEQFF.

A single count supports this clone. This sequence joins TRBV2 and TRBJ1-5, with D unclear. The CDR3 covers 16 residues. Germline V lookup: CDR1 SNHLY, CDR2 FYNNEI. The ends were cut back, 3 bases at V and 5 bases at J, with 17 bases in the middle. CDR3 loop: CASSDWAVSDDQPQHF. The CDR3 nucleotides read TGTGCCAGCAGTGATTGGGCAGTCAGTGATGATCAGCCCCAGCATTTT. Full variable domain (rest looked up from reference TRBV2 and TRBJ1-5): EPEVTQTPSHQVTQMGQEVILRCVPISNHLYFYWYRQILGQKVEFLVSFYNNEISEKSEIFDDQFSVERPDGSNFTLKIRSTKLEDSAMYFCASSDWAVSDDQPQHFGDGTRLSIL.

V gene TRBV6-5 combines with J gene TRBJ1-5; perhaps TRBD1 as D (6 bases). The V and J ends lost 4 bases and 2 bases respectively, with 9 bases between them. Germline-derived CDR1 and CDR2 are MNHEY and SVGAGI. The CDR3 consists of 14 residues. Here the CDR3 reads CASSSRQGNQPQHF. The CDR3, as DNA: TGTGCCAGCAGTTCCAGACAGGGCAATCAGCCCCAGCATTTT.

V usage is TRBV5-6 and J usage is TRBJ1-2; no clear D gene. Per germline, CDR1 SGHDT and CDR2 YYEEEE. Trimming took off 0 bases at V and 8 bases at J, with 11 bases between the two ends. The CDR3 covers 13 residues. Here the CDR3 reads CASSLGATGGYTF. In DNA, the CDR3 is TGTGCCAGCAGCTTGGGGGCCACTGGGGGCTACACCTTC. Based on the CDR3 plus reference TRBV5-6 and TRBJ1-2, the full variable domain is DAGVTQSPTHLIKTRGQQVTLRCSPKSGHDTVSWYQQALGQGPQFIFQYYEEEERQRGNFPDRFSGHQFPNYSSELNVNALLLGDSALYLCASSLGATGGYTFGSGTRLTVV.

This chain joins TRBV6-5 and TRBJ1-3; no definite D call. Germline V gene data show CDR1 as MNHEY and CDR2 as SVGAGI. V was pared by 6 bases and J by 4 bases, with 10 bases between. The CDR3 runs to 13 residues. The CDR3 loop reads CASSQLGGNTIYF. CDR3 nucleotides: TGTGCCAGCAGCCAGTTGGGCGGAAACACCATATATTTT.

This clone has at least ten counts. The gene calls are TRBV6-4 and TRBJ2-3, with TRBD2 matching 8 bases. The length of the CDR3 is 14 residues. CDR1 and CDR2 from the germline V gene are MRHNA and SNTAGT. The junction had 0 bases not matched to a gene; V was cut back by 3 bases and J by 1 base. The CDR3: CASSERGGTDTQYF. The CDR3 DNA sequence: TGTGCCAGCAGTGAGCGGGGGGGCACAGATACGCAGTATTTT.

The chain couples TRBV2 to TRBJ1-5, with D perhaps TRBD1 (6 bases). V lost 4 bases and J lost 1, with 20 bases in between. The CDR3 is made up of 18 amino acids. Germline loops: CDR1 SNHLY, CDR2 FYNNEI. CDR3 nucleotide sequence: TGTGCCAGCAGTGCGGAAAGGACAGCCCCTGCAAGCAATCAGCCCCAGCATTTT. Translating it yields CASSAERTAPASNQPQHF.

As DNA, the CDR3 is TGTGCCACCAGTGCCGAGCGGGGTCGCCAAGAGACCCAGTACTTC. Its translation: CATSAERGRQETQYF. The chain couples TRBV24-1 to TRBJ2-5, with 7 bases lining up with TRBD2. V was pared by 5 bases and J by 1 base, with 6 bases of the junction left unmatched. Per the germline V gene, CDR1 is KGHDR and CDR2 is SFDVKD. CDR3 length: 15 amino acids.

This clone turned up a few times. This chain connects TRBV5-4 to TRBJ1-3, with D unresolved. Trimming took 4 bases from V and 2 from J, leaving 13 bases between them. The CDR3 totals 15 residues. Looked up from germline, CDR1 is SGHNT and CDR2 is YYREEE (reference sequence). The CDR3 DNA follows: TGTGCCAGCAGCCCTGGCGGGGAAACTGGAAACACCATATATTTT. Translated, it gives CASSPGGETGNTIYF.

The V call is TRBV28, the J call TRBJ2-7; D is perhaps TRBD2 (7 bases). The germline V gene has CDR1 MDHEN and CDR2 SYDVKM. Trimming stripped 3 bases from V and 3 bases from J, with 15 bases between. CDR3 length: 15 amino acids. CDR3 sequence (DNA): TGTGCCAGCAGTTTCGGGGAGGGGGGGCTCTACGAGCAGTACTTC. Its protein product is CASSFGEGGLYEQYF.

In DNA form, the CDR3 reads TGTGCCAGCAGCTCCACCGACCCTAGGAGGCAAGAGACCCAGTACTTC. Protein: CASSSTDPRRQETQYF. The chain uses TRBV7-9 and TRBJ2-5; possible D gene TRBD2, 5 bases. Germline V CDR1 and CDR2: SEHNR, FQNEAQ (reference sequence). The CDR3 loop spans 16 amino acids. The V end was cut by 4 bases, the J end by 2 bases, with 17 bases between. Full variable domain (missing parts from reference TRBV7-9 and TRBJ2-5): DTGVSQNPRHKITKRGQNVTFRCDPISEHNRLYWYRQTLGQGPEFLTYFQNEAQLEKSRLLSDRFSAERPKGSFSTLEIQRTEQGDSAMYLCASSSTDPRRQETQYFGPGTRLLVL.